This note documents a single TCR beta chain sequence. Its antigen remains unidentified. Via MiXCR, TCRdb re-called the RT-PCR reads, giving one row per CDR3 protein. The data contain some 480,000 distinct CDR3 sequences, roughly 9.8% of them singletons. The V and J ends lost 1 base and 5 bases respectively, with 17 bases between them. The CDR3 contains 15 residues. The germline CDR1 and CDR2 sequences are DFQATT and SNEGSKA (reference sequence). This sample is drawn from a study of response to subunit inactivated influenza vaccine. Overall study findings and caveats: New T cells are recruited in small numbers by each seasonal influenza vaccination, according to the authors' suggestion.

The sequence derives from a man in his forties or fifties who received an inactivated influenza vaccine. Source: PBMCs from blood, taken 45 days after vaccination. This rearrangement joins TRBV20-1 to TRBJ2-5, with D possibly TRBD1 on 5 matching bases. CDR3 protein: CSARAQDTGSETQYF. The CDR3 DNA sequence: TGCAGTGCTAGAGCCCAAGATACAGGATCGGAGACCCAGTACTTC.